Shown below are 17 T cell receptor beta chains from a single sample sequenced in a study of blood T cell repertoires in COVID-19 (dated by TCRdb to about 2020). The method was the immunoSEQ multiplex PCR assay. TCRdb holds this immuneACCESS table with in-frame rearrangements only. Some clones are missing; in checked studies, unresolved V genes explain under half, and the rest has no known cause. In this sample the table shows under 300,000 clones, approximately 85% of which occur a single time. About 12% of the sample comes from the top ten. Sequenced: peripheral blood. These receptor sequences come from a man at least 80 years old with acute or convalescent COVID-19.

With respect to this clone: The junction and the germline gene differ at one end; a read error may be behind it. The chain has TRBV5-1 and TRBJ2-3, with D tentatively TRBD2 (7 bases). CDR3 length: 16 residues. Germline CDR1 reads SGHRS; CDR2 reads YFSETQ. The CDR3 coding sequence is TGCGCCAGCTGCTTGGCCGGGGCGGGGAGGGGGGATACGCAGTATTTT. This sequence encodes CASCLAGAGRGDTQYF. The variable domain in full, with the rest retrieved from reference TRBV5-1 and TRBJ2-3, is KAGVTQTPRYLIKTRGQQVTLSCSPISGHRSVSWYQQTPGQGLQFLFEYFSETQRNKGNFPGRFSGRQFSNSRSEMNVSTLELGDSALYLCASCLAGAGRGDTQYFGPGTRLTVL.

This clone has only a few counts. The chain uses TRBV6-6 and TRBJ1-1; TRBD1 matches 7 bases. CDR1 is MNHNY and CDR2 is SVGAGI in the germline V gene (reference sequence). The CDR3 covers 14 residues. J was trimmed by 2 bases and V by 7 bases; bases with no gene match: 7. In DNA, the CDR3 is TGTGCCAGCATTAGGGGGCGGGAAAACACTGAAGCTTTCTTT. This translates into CASIRGRENTEAFF.

The chain employs TRBV5-1 and TRBJ2-2; D gene unclear. The germline V gene has CDR1 SGHRS and CDR2 YFSETQ. Trimming pared 0 bases from V and 6 bases from J, leaving 12 bases between. The CDR3 contains 15 residues. CDR3 nucleotide sequence: TGCGCCAGCAGCTTGGGCTCGGGTGGCCCCGGGGAGCTGTTTTTT. This codes for CASSLGSGGPGELFF. Using reference TRBV5-1 and TRBJ2-2 for the parts outside the CDR3, the full variable domain is KAGVTQTPRYLIKTRGQQVTLSCSPISGHRSVSWYQQTPGQGLQFLFEYFSETQRNKGNFPGRFSGRQFSNSRSEMNVSTLELGDSALYLCASSLGSGGPGELFFGEGSRLTVL.

The chain is built from TRBV5-8 and TRBJ1-5; D gene ambiguous. The germline V and J ends were trimmed by 6 bases and 1 base, with 17 bases remaining between them. CDR3 size: 16 residues. Germline V lookup: CDR1 SGHTS, CDR2 YDEGEE. As DNA, the CDR3 is TGTGCCAGCACCCCATTTTCTATTTGGAGCAATCAGCCCCAGCATTTT. The encoded protein is CASTPFSIWSNQPQHF. Supplemented by reference TRBV5-8 and TRBJ1-5, the full variable domain reads EAGVTQSPTHLIKTRGQQATLRCSPISGHTSVYWYQQALGLGLQFLLWYDEGEERNRGNFPPRFSGRQFPNYSSELNVNALELEDSALYLCASTPFSIWSNQPQHFGDGTRLSIL.

The genes are TRBV2 and TRBJ1-2; D is ambiguous. The CDR3 covers 13 residues. Deletions cut 2 bases from V and 5 bases from J, with 9 bases between. The germline V gene has CDR1 SNHLY and CDR2 FYNNEI. The CDR3 sequence: CASSENPGYGYTF. The CDR3 DNA reads as TGTGCCAGCAGTGAAAATCCGGGGTATGGCTACACCTTC.

The rearrangement joins TRBV19 to TRBJ1-5, with 8 bases matching TRBD1. The J segment lost 1 base and the V segment lost 1 base, leaving 9 bases of the junction unmatched. From germline, CDR1 is LNHDA and CDR2 SQIVND (reference sequence). The length of the CDR3 is 18 residues. CDR3 loop: CASSIGRGTGASNQPQHF. The CDR3 DNA reads TGTGCCAGTAGTATAGGTAGGGGGACAGGAGCGAGCAATCAGCCCCAGCATTTT.

The sample holds a few counts of this clone. The CDR3 reads CASSYNTGTGNTGELFF. The CDR3 DNA reads TGTGCCAGCAGTTACAATACCGGGACAGGGAACACCGGGGAGCTGTTTTTT. The gene calls are TRBV5-4 and TRBJ2-2, with 8 bases that match TRBD1. The CDR3 is 17 residues long. Germline V CDR1 and CDR2: SGHNT, YYREEE (reference sequence). V trimming: 5 bases; J trimming: 1 base; junction bases outside the gene matches: 10.

This chain's CDR3 is CASSLRTGATRRDYEQYF. The DNA for the CDR3 is TGTGCCAGCAGTTTAAGGACAGGCGCTACCCGACGGGATTACGAGCAGTACTTC. The chain is built from TRBV6-2 or TRBV6-3 and TRBJ2-7; TRBD1 agrees at 7 bases. Germline assignment: CDR1 MNHEY and CDR2 SVGEGT. The CDR3 has 18 residues. V lost 4 bases to trimming and J lost 4 bases; unmatched junction nucleotides: 19.

The chain uses TRBV28 and TRBJ2-1; 11 bases match TRBD2. Per germline, CDR1 MDHEN and CDR2 SYDVKM. The V gene end was trimmed by 6 bases and the J gene end by 2 bases; junction bases not matched to a gene: 3. This CDR3 spans 15 amino acids. The CDR3 protein is CASRGGLAAYNEQFF. The CDR3 DNA sequence: TGTGCCAGCAGGGGGGGACTAGCGGCCTACAATGAGCAGTTCTTC. The full variable domain, completed using reference TRBV28 and TRBJ2-1, is DVKVTQSSRYLVKRTGEKVFLECVQDMDHENMFWYRQDPGLGLRLIYFSYDVKMKEKGDIPEGYSVSREKKERFSLILESASTNQTSMYLCASRGGLAAYNEQFFGPGTRLTVL.

This chain links TRBV7-6 with TRBJ1-5, with 9 bases lining up with TRBD1. CDR1 is SGHVS, CDR2 FNYEAQ, per germline. The V and J ends lost 1 base and 4 bases, in that order; junction bases with no gene match: 5. The CDR3 consists of 16 residues. CDR3 in DNA: TGTGCCAGCAGCTTAGGGTCAGGACAGGGGAATCAGCCCCAGCATTTT. Translation gives CASSLGSGQGNQPQHF.

This rearrangement joins TRBV12-3 or TRBV12-4 to TRBJ2-7, with D uncertain. V was trimmed by 2 bases and J by 6 bases, leaving 8 bases between them. The CDR3 spans 12 residues. In DNA, the CDR3 is TGTGCCAGCAGTTTAACCCGGAGCGAGCAGTACTTC. Translating gives CASSLTRSEQYF.

This clone was recorded once. The chain combines TRBV10-1 with TRBJ2-1; 7 bases match TRBD2. The junction had 4 bases not matched to a gene; V was cut back by 2 bases and J by 3 bases. From germline, CDR1 is WNHNN and CDR2 SYGVQD (reference sequence). The CDR3 length is 15 residues. In nucleotides, the CDR3 is TGCGCCAGCAGTGAGGGCGGGGGTGGCTACAATGAGCAGTTCTTC. Residues: CASSEGGGGYNEQFF.

The rearrangement uses TRBV19 and TRBJ1-1; TRBD1 is a possible D gene (5 bases). The CDR3 covers 14 residues. Trimming left V 7 bases short and J 1 base short, with 13 bases between. Germline V gene sequence: CDR1 LNHDA, CDR2 SQIVND (reference sequence). This CDR3 reads CASKLGAPNTEAFF. CDR3 nucleotides: TGTGCCAGTAAGCTAGGGGCGCCGAACACTGAAGCTTTCTTT.

This chain links TRBV4-3 with TRBJ2-7; D is possibly TRBD2 (5 bases). V was clipped by 0 bases and J by 0 bases, with 6 bases between them. The germline gives CDR1 LGHNA, CDR2 YSLEER. This CDR3 contains 14 residues. The CDR3 sequence: CASSQDGISYEQYF. CDR3 DNA: TGCGCCAGCAGCCAAGACGGGATCTCCTACGAGCAGTACTTC.

The rearrangement uses TRBV19 and TRBJ1-1; D call uncertain. Trimming removed 6 bases at V and 12 bases at J, with 14 bases between. The CDR3 extends over 11 amino acids. Germline-derived CDR1 and CDR2 are LNHDA and SQIVND (reference sequence). In DNA, the CDR3 is TGTGCCAGTAGACTAGCCCGCGAAACTTTCTTT. This translates into CASRLARETFF.

The J gene is TRBJ1-2, the V gene TRBV7-2, with a tentative D call TRBD1 (5 bases). Trimming removed 0 bases from V and 5 bases from J, with 13 bases in between. Germline lookup yields CDR1 SGHTA and CDR2 FQGNSA. The CDR3 length is 15 residues. The CDR3 sequence: CASSLARGGGYGYTF. CDR3 coding DNA: TGTGCCAGCAGCTTAGCGCGGGGCGGGGGATATGGCTACACCTTC.

This clone was picked up one time. The rearrangement joins TRBV18 to TRBJ1-1; maybe TRBD1 (6 bases). Trimming shortened V by 6 bases and J by 8 bases, and 16 bases separated the two germline ends. This CDR3 comprises 13 residues. From germline, CDR1 is KGHSH and CDR2 LQKENI. Here the CDR3 reads CASSPAGAAEAFF. The CDR3 DNA reads as TGTGCCAGCTCCCCCGCGGGGGCTGCGGAAGCTTTCTTT.